This is a list of T cell receptor beta chains from one sample in a study of beta chain features in type 1 diabetes. Generated by immunoSEQ multiplex PCR, the TCRdb table keeps only in-frame clones and is missing some. The sample shows around 150,000 clones, about a tenth of them seen only once. Sequenced material: central memory CD4+ T cells from blood. These receptor sequences come from a man younger than 40 with type 1 diabetes. Each CDR3 is given without its conserved first and last residue. Each record gives: V gene, J gene, CDR3 protein.

>TRBV19|TRBJ1-1
ASSTREGRGAF
>TRBV15|TRBJ1-5
ATSRDPRRNNQPQH
>TRBV5-4|TRBJ2-7
ASSQPTSGLSYEQY
>TRBV9|TRBJ2-7
ASSGGLAGSYEQY
>TRBV11-2|TRBJ1-1
ASSPGVGRDTEAF
>TRBV10-3|TRBJ2-5
AISDRDRVLRETQY
>TRBV5-4|TRBJ2-1
ASSLDSGSVNEQF
>TRBV7-2|TRBJ2-1
ASSFTGGSNEQF
>TRBV7-9|TRBJ2-2
ASPKVAGLNTGELF
>TRBV5-1|TRBJ2-2
ASSPLAVNTGELF
>TRBV5-1|TRBJ2-7
ASSLEVTGAYEQY
>TRBV28|TRBJ1-5
ASSLGSSGSQPQH